This TCR beta chain is drawn from a study of tumor and adjacent non-tumor tissue in lung cancer. Study context: Samples averaged approximately 3.9 million productive TCRbeta reads each.

Points on this clonotype: Its antigen is not identified.

Points from the study as a whole: Top 100 clones took a larger repertoire share in normal lung. Shorter survival was associated with higher TCR diversity in tumors.

RNA was extracted from bulk tissue without any cell sorting. A modified ARM-PCR protocol with three rounds of nested PCR amplified TCRbeta. TCRdb re-analysed the multiplex PCR reads in MiXCR, keeping a single row per CDR3 protein. This sample has 200,000 to 250,000 distinct CDR3 sequences, with 60% to 85% found just once. The receptor comes from a man aged 55 to 70 with non-small cell lung cancer. The sequenced sample consisted of lung tumor tissue.

The CDR3 DNA is TGCAGTGCTAGAGTACAGGGGGTGCGAGGCTACACCTTC. Protein product: CSARVQGVRGYTF. The chain links TRBV20-1 to TRBJ1-2, with 8 bases that match TRBD1. Germline CDR1 DFQATT, CDR2 SNEGSKA (reference sequence). The CDR3 has 13 amino acids. V trimming: 1 base; J trimming: 8 bases; junction bases outside the gene matches: 6.